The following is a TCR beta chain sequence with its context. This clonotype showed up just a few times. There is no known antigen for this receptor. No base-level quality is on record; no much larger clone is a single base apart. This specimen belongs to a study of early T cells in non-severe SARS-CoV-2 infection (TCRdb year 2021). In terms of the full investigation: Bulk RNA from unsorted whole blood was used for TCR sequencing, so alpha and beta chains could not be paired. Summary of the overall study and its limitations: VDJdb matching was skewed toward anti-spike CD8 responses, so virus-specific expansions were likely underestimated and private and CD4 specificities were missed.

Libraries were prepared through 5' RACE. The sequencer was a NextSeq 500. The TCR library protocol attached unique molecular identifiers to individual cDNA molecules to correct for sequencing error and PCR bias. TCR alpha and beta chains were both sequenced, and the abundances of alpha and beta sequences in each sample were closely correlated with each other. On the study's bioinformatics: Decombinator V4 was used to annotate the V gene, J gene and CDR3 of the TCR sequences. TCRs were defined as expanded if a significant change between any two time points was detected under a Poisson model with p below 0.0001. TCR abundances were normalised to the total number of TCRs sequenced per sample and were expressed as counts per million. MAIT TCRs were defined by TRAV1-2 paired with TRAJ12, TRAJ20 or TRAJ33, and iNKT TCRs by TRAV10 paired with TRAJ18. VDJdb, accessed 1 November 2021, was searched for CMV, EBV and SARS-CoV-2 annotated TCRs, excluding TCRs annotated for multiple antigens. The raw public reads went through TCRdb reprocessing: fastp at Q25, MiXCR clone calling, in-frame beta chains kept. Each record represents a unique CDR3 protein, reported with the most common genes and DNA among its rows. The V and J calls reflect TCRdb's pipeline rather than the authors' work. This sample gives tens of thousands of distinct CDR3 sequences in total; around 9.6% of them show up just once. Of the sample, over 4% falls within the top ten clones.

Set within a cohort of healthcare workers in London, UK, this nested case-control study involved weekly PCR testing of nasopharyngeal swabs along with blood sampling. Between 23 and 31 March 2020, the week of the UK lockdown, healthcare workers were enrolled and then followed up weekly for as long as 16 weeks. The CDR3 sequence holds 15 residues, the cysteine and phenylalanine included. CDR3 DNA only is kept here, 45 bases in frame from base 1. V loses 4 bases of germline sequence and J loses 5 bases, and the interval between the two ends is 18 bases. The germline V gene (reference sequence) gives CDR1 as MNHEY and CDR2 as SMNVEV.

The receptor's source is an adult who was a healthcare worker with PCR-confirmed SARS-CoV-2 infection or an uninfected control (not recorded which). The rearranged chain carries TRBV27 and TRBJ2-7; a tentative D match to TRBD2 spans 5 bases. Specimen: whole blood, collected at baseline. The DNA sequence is TGTGCCAGCAGTTCCCTGATCGGGGTCCGGGACGAGCAGTACTTC. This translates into CASSSLIGVRDEQYF.